This T cell receptor beta chain was recovered during a study of blood T cell repertoires in COVID-19. Across the study: Material from acute and convalescent COVID-19 was sourced from the United States, Italy and Spain.

Under the authors' procedure: Amplifying reference gene primers gave estimates of nucleated cell counts. Measured with immunoSEQ multiplex PCR; TCRdb has only the in-frame clones, and not every one. V and J calls plus clone size are reproduced from that table; the DNA served to infer D and trimming. The sample includes roughly 120,000 clones, about 83% of them seen just once. The CDR3 length is 16 residues. CDR1 is LNHNV, CDR2 YYDKDF, per germline (reference sequence). V was pared by 2 bases and J by 9 bases, with 8 bases of the junction left unmatched. The source of this sequence is an older man with acute or convalescent COVID-19. The sequenced sample was peripheral blood. V usage is TRBV15 and J usage is TRBJ1-6; TRBD1 matches 9 bases. The CDR3 loop reads CATSRKTGQGGSPLHF. CDR3 sequence (DNA): TGTGCCACCAGCAGAAAGACGGGACAGGGCGGTTCACCCCTCCACTTT.